The sequence of this T cell receptor beta chain was determined in a study of T-cell reconstitution after alpha-beta-depleted transplantation in children. The germline gives CDR1 MNHEY, CDR2 SMNVEV (reference sequence). V lost 7 bases, J lost 2 bases, and 4 bases lay in between. The CDR3 extends over 11 amino acids. This clonotype occurred many times. Unique molecular identifiers featured in how the TCRbeta library was prepared. TCRdb analysed the PCR reads with MiXCR anew, one entry per CDR3 protein. This repertoire shows a few hundred thousand distinct CDR3 sequences, around 19% found once; its top ten account for 3.3%.

The sequence was obtained from a human donor who donated a stem cell graft to a child with acute lymphoblastic leukemia. The source material was PBMCs from the stem cell graft donor, sampled from the stem cell graft. The chain links TRBV27 to TRBJ2-3; D gene ambiguous. The CDR3 is CASTDTDTQYF. The CDR3 DNA sequence: TGTGCCAGCACCGACACAGATACGCAGTATTTT.